The 9 T cell receptor beta chains reported below all come from one sample, sequenced in a study of sequential checkpoint blockade in melanoma. Generated by immunoSEQ multiplex PCR, the TCRdb table keeps only in-frame clones and is missing some. The sample yields approximately 20,000 clones, around 24% seen once. Treatment defined: randomized to nivolumab then ipilimumab (arm A) or the reverse (arm B). The material was tumor tissue (inferred from file names), obtained from a patient given nivolumab and ipilimumab in sequence. These receptors all come from a human donor with melanoma.

This clone was seen only a few times. The gene calls are TRBV2 and TRBJ2-7; 10 nucleotides agree with TRBD1. V gave up 6 bases and J gave up 6 bases; unmatched junction bases: 5. CDR3 length equals 13 residues. Germline assignment: CDR1 SNHLY and CDR2 FYNNEI. The CDR3 loop reads CASRADRGAEQYF. The CDR3, as DNA: TGTGCCAGCAGGGCGGACAGGGGGGCCGAGCAGTACTTC.

The chain employs TRBV29-1 and TRBJ1-1, with 10 bases matching TRBD1. Germline loops: CDR1 SQVTM, CDR2 ANQGSEA. The CDR3 is 13 amino acids. V was clipped by 6 bases and J by 6 bases; unmatched bases: 7. The CDR3 coding sequence is TGCAGCGTCGTCACTGGGACAGGGGCTGAAGCTTTCTTT. Protein: CSVVTGTGAEAFF.

V usage is TRBV11-3 and J usage is TRBJ1-4, with TRBD1 as a possible D gene (5 bases). Per the germline V gene, CDR1 is SGHNT and CDR2 is YENEEA. The CDR3 length is 14 residues. V was clipped by 3 bases and J by 6 bases, with 11 bases between them. The chain's CDR3 is CASSFDGGYEKLFF. The CDR3, as DNA: TGTGCCAGCAGCTTTGACGGGGGGTATGAAAAACTGTTTTTT.

The chain joins TRBV11-3 to TRBJ2-7, with 7 bases lining up with TRBD2. Per germline, CDR1 SGHNT and CDR2 YENEEA. There are 15 residues in the CDR3. The V and J ends lost 7 bases and 6 bases, in that order; junction bases with no gene match: 15. CDR3 DNA: TGTGCCAGCAAAAGAGAAATACTAGCGCAAGGCGAGCAGTACTTC. It encodes CASKREILAQGEQYF.

The chain carries TRBV9 and TRBJ2-1, with TRBD2 as a possible D gene (6 bases). Trimming took off 3 bases at V and 6 bases at J, with 19 bases between the two ends. This CDR3 contains 16 residues. CDR1 is SGDLS, CDR2 YYNGEE, per germline. The CDR3 sequence is CASSGERGRGGNEQFF. Written as DNA, the CDR3 is TGTGCCAGCAGCGGAGAACGGGGCCGGGGAGGCAATGAGCAGTTCTTC.

J is TRBJ1-2 and V is TRBV4-1; no definite D call. The CDR3 has 17 residues. The ends were cut back, 0 bases at V and 7 bases at J, with 21 bases in the middle. Germline CDR1 and CDR2: MGHRA and YSYEKL. For the CDR3, the DNA is TGCGCCAGCAGCCAAGATCTAGACGAGGGAACCTCGGGTGGCTACACCTTC. Its protein product is CASSQDLDEGTSGGYTF.

This chain joins TRBV9 and TRBJ2-3; possible D gene TRBD1, 6 bases. Germline V gene sequence: CDR1 SGDLS, CDR2 YYNGEE. The CDR3 spans 15 residues. V lost 0 bases and J lost 3, with 11 bases in between. The CDR3 DNA is TGTGCCAGCAGCGTAGGACAGGCCCCTACAGATACGCAGTATTTT. It encodes CASSVGQAPTDTQYF.

This clone was detected ten times or more. CDR3 nucleotides: TGTGCCAGCAGCTTGGCAGACAGGAGCTACGAGCAGTACTTC. Translation gives CASSLADRSYEQYF. The chain uses TRBV7-6 and TRBJ2-7, with a possible D match to TRBD1 (6 bases). V was cut by 3 bases and J by 3 bases, with 12 bases left in between. The CDR3 length is 14 residues. Germline assignment: CDR1 SGHVS and CDR2 FNYEAQ.

The chain employs TRBV19 and TRBJ1-4, with unresolved D. The CDR3 loop spans 16 amino acids. Trimming took 7 bases from V and 8 from J, leaving 23 bases between them. CDR1 LNHDA and CDR2 SQIVND come from the germline V gene (reference sequence). CDR3 nucleotides: TGTGCCAGTAAGTCCGGCATTACCGCGATGGGCGAAAAACTGTTTTTT. Residues: CASKSGITAMGEKLFF.